This T cell receptor (beta chain) is drawn from a study of neoadjuvant anti-PD-1 for oral cavity cancer (dated by TCRdb to the early 2020s). Turning to the overall study: Before curative-intent surgical resection, most patients were given three to four biweekly doses of nivolumab at 3 mg/kg. The parent correlative cohort included approximately twelve patients, with an approximately 31% response rate. Patients who did not progress were given a fourth nivolumab dose at about day 43 and had definitive surgical resection on days 50-56. Under RECIST 1.1, a patient counted as a responder if showing complete response, partial response or stable disease, and as a non-responder if showing progression. General conclusions and limits of the study: After neoadjuvant nivolumab, significantly higher T cell clonality (Gini index) was found within PBMCs in non-responders than in responders. TCR analyses included only a few patients per response group, and the authors called for larger cohorts for validation. A higher pretreatment blood Treg/Th17 ratio correlated with both higher pretreatment blood TCRbeta clonality and lower post-treatment tumor TCRbeta clonality.

PBMC libraries used mostly about 0.5 ug of input genomic DNA for deep sequencing, with six replicates per sample. TCRbeta libraries were prepared with the immunoSEQ hsTCRbeta kit according to the manufacturer's instructions. An Illumina NovaSeq 6000 S4 flow cell was used to sequence the final libraries, which had first been combined to 3 nM. In the source study's methods: The immunoSEQ Analyzer handled quality control and preprocessing of the raw data. The analysis was limited to productive rearrangements, and each clonotype was defined by a unique CDR3 amino acid sequence. Repertoire clonality was estimated as the Gini-Simpson index, which was computed with the R package tcR. Gini indices were compared with Student's t test, and associations with tumor size change were assessed by Pearson correlation. TCRdb's version of the immuneACCESS table is confined to in-frame rearrangements and falls short of the full clone set. An unresolved V gene accounts for under half of the shortfall where checked; the remainder is of unknown origin. That table is the source of V, J and clone size, and D and trimming were worked out from the DNA. This sample holds fewer than 70,000 clones; 79% were observed only once. The ten largest clones add up to 2.5% to 3% of the sample.

The time point label corresponds to: before neoadjuvant nivolumab. Patients were newly diagnosed with stage II-IVA oral cavity squamous cell carcinoma and had received no prior systemic or radiation treatment. The cohort was made up of patients with locally advanced, HPV-negative oral cavity squamous cell carcinoma. Peripheral blood mononuclear cells were analyzed directly and were not maintained or expanded in culture. Samples were obtained from a longitudinal correlative study of a single-arm phase II trial of neoadjuvant nivolumab in oral cavity squamous cell carcinoma. Genomic DNA-based TCRbeta sequencing was performed on subject-matched pre- and post-treatment PBMCs and tumors from three responders and three non-responders. Peripheral blood mononuclear cells were collected once before nivolumab treatment and again after treatment, at the time of surgery. The Maxwell RSC DNA from Cells kit was used to extract genomic DNA from PBMCs.

To note about this clone: What antigen it recognizes has not been identified. Within one base of it there is no much larger clone, and no base qualities were kept.

The CDR3 has 14 amino acids, counting the end cysteine and phenylalanine. Only CDR3 DNA is held: 42 bases, read in frame from base 1. V sheds 4 bases and J sheds 2 bases, leaving 11 bases between their ends. CDR1 and CDR2 are read off the germline V gene as MGHDK and SYGVNS. The sequence links TRBV25-1 to TRBJ2-5, and TRBD1 may be the D gene, going by 6 matching bases. Specimen: PBMCs, collected before nivolumab (anti-PD-1) treatment. This TCR came from a person aged 35-79 years with oral cavity squamous cell carcinoma. The DNA sequence reads TGTGCCAGCAGTGCCCACAGGGTACAAGAGACCCAGTACTTC. It specifies CASSAHRVQETQYF.